This T cell receptor (beta chain) originates from a study of radiation and T cells in renal cell carcinoma. Study summary: Nephrectomy followed 15 Gy stereotactic body radiation by 4 weeks. Broader study findings: Without pretreatment biopsies, baseline tumor clonotype presence was undetermined.

Noted time point: baseline pretreatment blood. Described treatment: 15 Gy SBRT to primary tumor, nephrectomy 4 weeks later. After SBRT, blood was collected at 2 and 4 weeks, plus baseline. The patient's renal cell carcinoma had clear cell pathology. Repertoires were generated with immunoSEQ multiplex PCR, while TCRdb's copy carries only in-frame clones and drops some. The table records 95,000 to 150,000 clones, roughly 80% of them present only once. A word on this clone: Its antigen remains unidentified.

This CDR3 has 16 residues. V trimming: 0 bases; J trimming: 5 bases; junction bases outside the gene matches: 6. In germline, CDR1 is SGDLS, CDR2 YYNGEE. Sequences were derived from blood, sampled from a patient whose treatment included radiotherapy and nephrectomy. This chain uses TRBV9 with TRBJ1-4; 8 bases map to TRBD1. This receptor was taken from a woman aged 55-69 years with renal cell carcinoma. Here the CDR3 DNA reads TGTGCCAGCAGCGTAGGAGCAACAGGGGGGAATGAAAAACTGTTTTTT. This codes for CASSVGATGGNEKLFF.